A single sample is the source of the 2 T cell receptor beta chains below, sequenced in a study of a mutant IDH1 vaccine in newly diagnosed glioma. Described time point: baseline, week 1 (first vaccination visit). The treatment here: pre-vaccination baseline after standard-of-care therapy. Profiling relied on immunoSEQ multiplex PCR, and the TCRdb table lists in-frame clones only, not all of them. The repertoire consists of some 60,000 clones, with more than 85% occurring once and the leading ten covering 2.6%. Source: PBMCs, taken from a glioma patient treated with radiotherapy, temozolomide or both. Receptor source: a man between 50 and 59 years old with glioma.

The DNA of the CDR3 is TGTGCCAGCAGCCACAGCGCGAACACCGGGGAGCTGTTTTTT. Translation gives CASSHSANTGELFF. The chain employs TRBV7-2 and TRBJ2-2; D uncertain. The CDR3 covers 14 residues. Germline CDR1 is SGHTA and CDR2 is FQGNSA. The germline V and J ends were trimmed by 5 bases and 0 bases, with 7 bases remaining between them.

This chain links TRBV2 with TRBJ1-2, with D unclear. The CDR3 runs to 13 residues. Trimming left V 6 bases short and J 2 bases short, with 10 bases between. Germline assignment: CDR1 SNHLY and CDR2 FYNNEI. Here the CDR3 reads CASSADGNYGYTF. The DNA for the CDR3 is TGTGCCAGCAGCGCAGACGGGAACTATGGCTACACCTTC.